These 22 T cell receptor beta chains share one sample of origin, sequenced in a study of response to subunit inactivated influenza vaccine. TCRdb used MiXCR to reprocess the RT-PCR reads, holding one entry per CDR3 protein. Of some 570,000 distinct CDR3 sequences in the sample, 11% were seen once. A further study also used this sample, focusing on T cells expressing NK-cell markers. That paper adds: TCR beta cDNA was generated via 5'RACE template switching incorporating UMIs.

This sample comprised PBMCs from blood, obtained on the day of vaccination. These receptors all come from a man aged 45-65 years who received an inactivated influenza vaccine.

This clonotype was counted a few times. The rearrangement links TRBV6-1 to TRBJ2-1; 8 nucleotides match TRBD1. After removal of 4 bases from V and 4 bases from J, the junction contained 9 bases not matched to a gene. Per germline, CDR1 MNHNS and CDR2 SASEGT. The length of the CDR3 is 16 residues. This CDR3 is CASSGTGTGHYNEQFF. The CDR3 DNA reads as TGTGCCAGCAGTGGCACCGGGACAGGACATTACAATGAGCAGTTCTTC.

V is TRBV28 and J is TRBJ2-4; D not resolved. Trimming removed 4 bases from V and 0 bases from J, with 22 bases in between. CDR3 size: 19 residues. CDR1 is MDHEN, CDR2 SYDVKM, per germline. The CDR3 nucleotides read TGTGCCAGCAGTTCCCAGGTCTGGTCAAGCCTTCTAGCCAAAAACATTCAGTACTTC. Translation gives CASSSQVWSSLLAKNIQYF.

Written as DNA, the CDR3 is TGTGCCAGCAGTTTATCTGGACAGAGCTATGGCTACACCTTC. Amino acid sequence: CASSLSGQSYGYTF. The V and J genes are TRBV27 and TRBJ1-2; perhaps TRBD1 as D (6 bases). Germline CDR1 MNHEY, CDR2 SMNVEV (reference sequence). There are 14 residues in the CDR3. Deletions cut 0 bases from V and 4 bases from J, with 9 bases between.

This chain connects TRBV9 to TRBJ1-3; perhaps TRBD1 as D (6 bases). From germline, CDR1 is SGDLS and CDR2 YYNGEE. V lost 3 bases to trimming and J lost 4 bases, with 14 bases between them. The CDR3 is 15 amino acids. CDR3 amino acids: CASSDRGGGGNTIYF. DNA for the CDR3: TGTGCCAGCAGCGACCGAGGAGGGGGAGGAAACACCATATATTTT.

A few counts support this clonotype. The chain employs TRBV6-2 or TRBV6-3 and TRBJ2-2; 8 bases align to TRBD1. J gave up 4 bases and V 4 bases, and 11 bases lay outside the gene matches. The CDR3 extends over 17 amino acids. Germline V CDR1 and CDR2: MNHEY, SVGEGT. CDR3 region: CASSSSDRTGSTGELFF. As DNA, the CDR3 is TGTGCCAGCAGTTCCTCAGACAGGACAGGGTCCACCGGGGAGCTGTTTTTT.

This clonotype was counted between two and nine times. CDR3 in DNA: TGTGCCAGCAGTCCAAGGACTAGCGGGGCCTTTTACGAGCAGTTCTTC. Its protein is CASSPRTSGAFYEQFF. The rearrangement uses TRBV12-3 or TRBV12-4 and TRBJ2-1; 12 bases are shared with TRBD2. The CDR3 loop spans 16 amino acids. V dropped 5 bases and J dropped 10; count of bases not matched to a gene: 12.

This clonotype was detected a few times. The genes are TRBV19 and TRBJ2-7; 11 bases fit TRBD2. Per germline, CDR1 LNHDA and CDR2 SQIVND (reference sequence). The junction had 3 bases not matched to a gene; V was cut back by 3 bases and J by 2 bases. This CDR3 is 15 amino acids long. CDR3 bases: TGTGCCAGTAGTATCACTAGCGGGAGCACCTACGAGCAGTACTTC. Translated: CASSITSGSTYEQYF. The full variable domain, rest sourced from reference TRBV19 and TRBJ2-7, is DGGITQSPKYLFRKEGQNVTLSCEQNLNHDAMYWYRQDPGQGLRLIYYSQIVNDFQKGDIAEGYSVSREKKESFPLTVTSAQKNPTAFYLCASSITSGSTYEQYFGPGTRLTVT.

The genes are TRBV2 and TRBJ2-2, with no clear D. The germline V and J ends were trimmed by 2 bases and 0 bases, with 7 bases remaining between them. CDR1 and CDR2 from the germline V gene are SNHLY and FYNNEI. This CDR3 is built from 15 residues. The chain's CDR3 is CASSEQLSNTGELFF. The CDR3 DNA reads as TGTGCCAGCAGTGAACAGCTTTCGAACACCGGGGAGCTGTTTTTT.

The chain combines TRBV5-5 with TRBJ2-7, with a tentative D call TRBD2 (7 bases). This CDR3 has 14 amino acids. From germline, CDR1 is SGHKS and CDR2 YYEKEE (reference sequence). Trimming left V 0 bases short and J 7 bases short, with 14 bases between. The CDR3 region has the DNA TGTGCCAGCAGCTTGGTTCGGGGGGCGAAGGAGCAGTACTTC. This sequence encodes CASSLVRGAKEQYF.

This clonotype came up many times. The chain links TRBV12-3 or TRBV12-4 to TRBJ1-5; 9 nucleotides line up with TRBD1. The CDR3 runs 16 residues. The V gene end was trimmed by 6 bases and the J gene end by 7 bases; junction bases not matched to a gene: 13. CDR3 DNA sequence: TGTGCCAGCAGCACCGAATATCTGACAGGGGGACAGCCCCAGCATTTT. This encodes CASSTEYLTGGQPQHF.

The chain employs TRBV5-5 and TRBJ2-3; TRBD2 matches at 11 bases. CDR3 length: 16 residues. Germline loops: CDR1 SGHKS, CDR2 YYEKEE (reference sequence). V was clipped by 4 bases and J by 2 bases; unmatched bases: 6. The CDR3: CASSLRLAGFTDTQYF. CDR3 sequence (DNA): TGTGCCAGCAGCCTACGACTAGCGGGGTTCACAGATACGCAGTATTTT.

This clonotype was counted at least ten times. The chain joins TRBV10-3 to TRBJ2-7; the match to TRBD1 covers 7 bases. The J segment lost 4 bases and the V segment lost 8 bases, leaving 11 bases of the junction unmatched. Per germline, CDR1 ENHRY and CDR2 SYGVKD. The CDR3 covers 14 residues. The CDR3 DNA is TGTGCCATCGGGCCGGGACAGAAAGCTTACGAGCAGTACTTC. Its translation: CAIGPGQKAYEQYF.

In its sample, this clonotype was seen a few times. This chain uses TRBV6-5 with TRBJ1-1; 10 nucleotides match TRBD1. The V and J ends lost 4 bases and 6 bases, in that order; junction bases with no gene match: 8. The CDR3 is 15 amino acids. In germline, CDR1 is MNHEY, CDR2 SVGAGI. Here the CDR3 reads CASSFRGQGTAEAFF. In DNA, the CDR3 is TGTGCCAGCAGTTTCCGGGGACAGGGGACCGCTGAAGCTTTCTTT.

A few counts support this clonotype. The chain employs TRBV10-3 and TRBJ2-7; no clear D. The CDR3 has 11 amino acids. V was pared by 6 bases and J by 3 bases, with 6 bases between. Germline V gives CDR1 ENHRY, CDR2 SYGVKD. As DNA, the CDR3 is TGTGCCATCAGACAAAGCTACGAGCAGTACTTC. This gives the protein CAIRQSYEQYF.

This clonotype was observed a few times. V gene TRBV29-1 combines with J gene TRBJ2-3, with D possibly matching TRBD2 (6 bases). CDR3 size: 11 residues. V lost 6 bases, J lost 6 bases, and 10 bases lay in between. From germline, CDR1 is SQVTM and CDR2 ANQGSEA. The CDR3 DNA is TGCAGCGTCTTGCGGGGCGATACGCAGTATTTT. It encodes CSVLRGDTQYF.

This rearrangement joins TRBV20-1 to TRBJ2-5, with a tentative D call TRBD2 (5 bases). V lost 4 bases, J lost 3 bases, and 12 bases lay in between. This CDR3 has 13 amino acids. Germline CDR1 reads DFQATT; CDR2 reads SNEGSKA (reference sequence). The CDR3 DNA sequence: TGCAGTGCTATCCCACTAGTGGAAGAGACCCAGTACTTC. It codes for CSAIPLVEETQYF.

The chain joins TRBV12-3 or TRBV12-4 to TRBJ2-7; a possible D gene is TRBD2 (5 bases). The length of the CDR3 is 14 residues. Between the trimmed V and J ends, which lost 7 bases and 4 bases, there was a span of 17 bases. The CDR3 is CASTRTLRSYEQYF. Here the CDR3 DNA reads TGTGCCAGCACCCGGACTCTCCGGTCTTACGAGCAGTACTTC.

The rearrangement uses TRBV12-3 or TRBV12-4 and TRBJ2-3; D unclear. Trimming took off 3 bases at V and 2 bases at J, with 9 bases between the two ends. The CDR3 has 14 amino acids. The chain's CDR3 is CASSFESLTDTQYF. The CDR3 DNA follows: TGTGCCAGCAGTTTCGAGTCACTCACAGATACGCAGTATTTT.

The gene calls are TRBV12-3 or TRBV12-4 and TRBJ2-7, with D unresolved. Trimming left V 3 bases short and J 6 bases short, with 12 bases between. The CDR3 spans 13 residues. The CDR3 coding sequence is TGTGCCAGCAGTTTCTCCAGTGCCGTCGAGCAGTACTTC. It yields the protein CASSFSSAVEQYF.

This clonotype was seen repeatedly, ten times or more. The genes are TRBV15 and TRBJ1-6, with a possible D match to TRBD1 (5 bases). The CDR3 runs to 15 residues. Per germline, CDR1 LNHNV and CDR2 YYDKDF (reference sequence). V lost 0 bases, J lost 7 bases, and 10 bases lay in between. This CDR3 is CATSRDQGNNSPLHF. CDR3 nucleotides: TGTGCCACCAGCAGAGATCAGGGAAACAATTCACCCCTCCACTTT.

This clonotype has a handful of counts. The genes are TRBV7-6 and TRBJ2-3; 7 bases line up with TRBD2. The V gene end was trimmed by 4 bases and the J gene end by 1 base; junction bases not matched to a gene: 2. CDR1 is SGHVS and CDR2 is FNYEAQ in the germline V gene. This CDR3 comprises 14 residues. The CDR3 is CASSWEGRTDTQYF. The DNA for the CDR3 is TGTGCCAGCAGCTGGGAGGGGCGCACAGATACGCAGTATTTT.

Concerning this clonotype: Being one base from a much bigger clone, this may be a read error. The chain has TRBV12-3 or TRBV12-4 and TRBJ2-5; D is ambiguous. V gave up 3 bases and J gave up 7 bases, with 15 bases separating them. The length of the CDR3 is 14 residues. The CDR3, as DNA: TGTGCCAGCAGTTTTCGGCCAGCAGAAGTGACCCAGTACTTC. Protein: CASSFRPAEVTQYF.